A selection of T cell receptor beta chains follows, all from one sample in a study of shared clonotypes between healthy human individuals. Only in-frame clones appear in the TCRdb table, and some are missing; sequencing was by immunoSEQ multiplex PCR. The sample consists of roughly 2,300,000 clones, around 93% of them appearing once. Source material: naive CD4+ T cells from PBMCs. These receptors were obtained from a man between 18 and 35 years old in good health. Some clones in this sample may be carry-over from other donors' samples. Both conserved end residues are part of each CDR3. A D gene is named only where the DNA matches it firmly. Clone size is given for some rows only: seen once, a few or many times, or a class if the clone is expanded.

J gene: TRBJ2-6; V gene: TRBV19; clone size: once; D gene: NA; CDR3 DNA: TGTGCCAGTACCCGGTCCGCTGGGGCCAACGTCCTGACTTTC; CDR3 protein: CASTRSAGANVLTF
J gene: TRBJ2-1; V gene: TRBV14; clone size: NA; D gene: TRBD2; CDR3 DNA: TGTGCCAGCAGCCAAGACGGGCTAGCGGGAGTCGGCGAGCAGTTCTTC; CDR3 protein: CASSQDGLAGVGEQFF
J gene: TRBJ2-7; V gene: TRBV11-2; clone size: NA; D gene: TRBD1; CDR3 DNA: TGTGCCAGCAGCTGGGGGACAGGGGGTAACTACGAGCAGTACTTC; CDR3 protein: CASSWGTGGNYEQYF
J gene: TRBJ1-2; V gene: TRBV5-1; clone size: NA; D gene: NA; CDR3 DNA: TGCGCCAGCAGCTTGGCGTTGAGTCTGTCGGGTGGCTACACCTTC; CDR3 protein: CASSLALSLSGGYTF
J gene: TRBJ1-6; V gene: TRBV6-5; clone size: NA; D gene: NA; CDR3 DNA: TGTGCCAGCAGTTCCCTACAGGTCCATAATTCACCCCTCCACTTT; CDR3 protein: CASSSLQVHNSPLHF
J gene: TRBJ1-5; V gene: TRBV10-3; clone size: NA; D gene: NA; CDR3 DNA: TGTGCCATCAGTGATGGGGGCCAGCCCCAGCATTTT; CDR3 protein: CAISDGGQPQHF
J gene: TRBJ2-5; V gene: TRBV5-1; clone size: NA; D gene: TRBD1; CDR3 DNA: TGCGCCAGCAGCTCAACAGGGGGCGCGAACCAAGAGACCCAGTACTTC; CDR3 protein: CASSSTGGANQETQYF
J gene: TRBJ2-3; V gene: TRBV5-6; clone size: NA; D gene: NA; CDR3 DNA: TGTGCCAGCAGCTTGGGAGGGCCAGGGAGGTTAAATACGCAGTATTTT; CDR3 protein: CASSLGGPGRLNTQYF
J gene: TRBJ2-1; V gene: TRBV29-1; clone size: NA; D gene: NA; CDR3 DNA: TGCAGCGTCGTACCCTCTAGCCTCAATGAGCAGTTCTTC; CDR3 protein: CSVVPSSLNEQFF
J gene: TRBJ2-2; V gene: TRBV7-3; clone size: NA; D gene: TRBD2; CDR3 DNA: TGTGCCAGCAGCCAGGGACTAGCTGTGAACACCGGGGAGCTGTTTTTT; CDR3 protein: CASSQGLAVNTGELFF
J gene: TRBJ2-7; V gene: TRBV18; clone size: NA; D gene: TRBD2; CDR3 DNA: TGTGCCAGCTCTCAACTAGCGACCGCCTACGAGCAGTACTTC; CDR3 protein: CASSQLATAYEQYF
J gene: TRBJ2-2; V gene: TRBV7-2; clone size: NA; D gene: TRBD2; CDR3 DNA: TGTGCCAGCAGCTCGGGACTAGCGGGAACCACCGGGGAGCTGTTTTTT; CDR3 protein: CASSSGLAGTTGELFF
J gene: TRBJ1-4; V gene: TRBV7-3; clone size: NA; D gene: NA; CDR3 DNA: TGTGCCAGCGCCCCGGGAGGGGCGAGTGAAAAACTGTTTTTT; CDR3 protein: CASAPGGASEKLFF
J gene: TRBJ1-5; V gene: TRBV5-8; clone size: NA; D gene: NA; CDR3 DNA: TGTGCCAGCAGCTTGGCCTTCGGGGTTGAAGGCCAGCCCCAGCATTTT; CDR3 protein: CASSLAFGVEGQPQHF
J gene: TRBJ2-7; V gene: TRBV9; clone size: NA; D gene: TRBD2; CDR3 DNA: TGTGCCAGCAGCGCCGGACTAGCGGGACGGTACGAGCAGTACTTC; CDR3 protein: CASSAGLAGRYEQYF
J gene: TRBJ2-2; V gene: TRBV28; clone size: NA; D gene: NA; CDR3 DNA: TGTGCCAGCAGTTTAATTTCCGGGGAGCTGTTTTTT; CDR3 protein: CASSLISGELFF
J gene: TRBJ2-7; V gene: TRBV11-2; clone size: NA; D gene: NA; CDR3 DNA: TGTGCCAGCAGGATAACAGGTGCTCACGAGCAGTACTTC; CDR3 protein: CASRITGAHEQYF
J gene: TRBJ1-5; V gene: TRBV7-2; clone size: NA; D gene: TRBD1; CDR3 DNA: TGTGCCAGCAGCCCGGACAGGGATTATCAGCCCCAGCATTTT; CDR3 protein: CASSPDRDYQPQHF
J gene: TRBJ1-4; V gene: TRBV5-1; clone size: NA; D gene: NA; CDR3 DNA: TGCGCCAGCAGCTTACTCGTAGTTGGAACAACTAATGAAAAACTGTTTTTT; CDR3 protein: CASSLLVVGTTNEKLFF
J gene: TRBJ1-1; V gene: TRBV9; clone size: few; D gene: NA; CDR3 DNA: TGTGCCAGCAGCGTAGCCCTGAACACTGAAGCTTTCTTT; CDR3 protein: CASSVALNTEAFF
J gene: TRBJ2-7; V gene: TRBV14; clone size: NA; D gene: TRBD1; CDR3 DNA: TGTGCCAGCAGCCTTCGCCGGGACAGCGGCAACTCCTACGAGCAGTACTTC; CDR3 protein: CASSLRRDSGNSYEQYF
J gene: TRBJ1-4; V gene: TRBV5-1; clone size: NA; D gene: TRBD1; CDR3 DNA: TGCGCCAGCAGCCTGGGACAGGGTAATGAAAAACTGTTTTTT; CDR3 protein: CASSLGQGNEKLFF
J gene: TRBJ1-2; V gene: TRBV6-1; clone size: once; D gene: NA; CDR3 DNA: TGTGCCAGCAGTCCCGGACACGGGGATGGCTACACCTTC; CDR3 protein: CASSPGHGDGYTF
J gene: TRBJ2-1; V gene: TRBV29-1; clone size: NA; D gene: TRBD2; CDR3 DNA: TGCAGCGTCCTAGCGGAGGCCGACAATGAGCAGTTCTTC; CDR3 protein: CSVLAEADNEQFF
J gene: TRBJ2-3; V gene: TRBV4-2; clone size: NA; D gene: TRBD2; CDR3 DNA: TGTGCCAGCAGCCAAGATTCTAGCGGGAGAACAGATACGCAGTATTTT; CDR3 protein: CASSQDSSGRTDTQYF
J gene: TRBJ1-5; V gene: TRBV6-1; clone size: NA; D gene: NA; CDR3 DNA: TGTGCCAGCAGTGCCACGAACAGCAATCAGCCCCAGCATTTT; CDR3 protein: CASSATNSNQPQHF
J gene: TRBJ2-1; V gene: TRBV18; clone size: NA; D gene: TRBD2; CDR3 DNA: TGTGCCAGCTCACCAACGACGGGACTAGCGGGAGCCAGGTCCTACAATGAGCAGTTCTTC; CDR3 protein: CASSPTTGLAGARSYNEQFF
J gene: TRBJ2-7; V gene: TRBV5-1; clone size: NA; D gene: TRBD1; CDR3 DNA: TGCGCCAGCAGCTTGGAAGGGACAGGGAGCAACGAGCAGTACTTC; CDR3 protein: CASSLEGTGSNEQYF
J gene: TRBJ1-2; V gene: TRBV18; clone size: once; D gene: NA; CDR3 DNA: TGTGCCAGCTCACCAAGGGAAGTCCTTATTGGGTACACCTTC; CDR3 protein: CASSPREVLIGYTF
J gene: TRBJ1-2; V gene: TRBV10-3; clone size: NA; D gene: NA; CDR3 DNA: TGTGCCATCAGTGAGTCGATGTCGGCGGAAACTAACTATGGCTACACCTTC; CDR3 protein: CAISESMSAETNYGYTF
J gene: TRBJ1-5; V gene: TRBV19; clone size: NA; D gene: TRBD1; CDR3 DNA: TGTGCCAGTAGTCCGCGGACAGGGGACGCCGCAAGCAATCAGCCCCAGCATTTT; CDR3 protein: CASSPRTGDAASNQPQHF
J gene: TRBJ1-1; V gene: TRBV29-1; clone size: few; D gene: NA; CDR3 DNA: TGCAGCGTTGTGGGGTTAAGAGTGAACACTGAAGCTTTCTTT; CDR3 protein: CSVVGLRVNTEAFF
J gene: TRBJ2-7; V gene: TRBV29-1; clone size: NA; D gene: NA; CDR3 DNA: TGCAGCGGGAGGCAGGATCCCGGCTACGAGCAGTACTTC; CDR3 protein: CSGRQDPGYEQYF
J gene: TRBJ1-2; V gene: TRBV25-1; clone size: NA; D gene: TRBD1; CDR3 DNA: TGTGCCAGCAGTGAAAGGACAGGGCAGGGCTATGGCTACACCTTC; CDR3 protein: CASSERTGQGYGYTF
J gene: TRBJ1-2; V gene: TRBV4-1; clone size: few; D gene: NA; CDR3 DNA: TGCGCCAGCAGCCAAGTTCGGGGTGGCTACACCTTC; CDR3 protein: CASSQVRGGYTF
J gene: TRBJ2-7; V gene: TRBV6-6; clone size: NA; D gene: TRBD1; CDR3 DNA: TGTGCCAGCAAGGGACAGAACTACGAGCAGTACTTC; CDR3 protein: CASKGQNYEQYF
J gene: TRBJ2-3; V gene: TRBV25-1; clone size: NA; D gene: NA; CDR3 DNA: TGTGCCAGCAGTGAATCCCAGCGCTCCACAGATACGCAGTATTTT; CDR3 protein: CASSESQRSTDTQYF
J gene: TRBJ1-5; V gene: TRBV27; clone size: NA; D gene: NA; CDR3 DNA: TGTGCCAGCAGTTTCCGGGATCAGCCCCAGCATTTT; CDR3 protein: CASSFRDQPQHF
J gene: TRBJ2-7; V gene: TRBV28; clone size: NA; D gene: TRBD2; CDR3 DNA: TGTGCCAGCAGTTTGCGGGGGACTAGCGGGAGAAACGAGCAGTACTTC; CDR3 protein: CASSLRGTSGRNEQYF
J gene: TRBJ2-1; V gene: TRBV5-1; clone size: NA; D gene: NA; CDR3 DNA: TGCGCCAGCAGCTTGGGCCGAGCGGCGCCTTACAATGAGCAGTTCTTC; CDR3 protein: CASSLGRAAPYNEQFF
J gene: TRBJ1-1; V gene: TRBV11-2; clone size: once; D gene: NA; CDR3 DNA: TGTGCCAGCAGGAGGGGACAGAACACTGAAGCTTTCTTT; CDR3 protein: CASRRGQNTEAFF
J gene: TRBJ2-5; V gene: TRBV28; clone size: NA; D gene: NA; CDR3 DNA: TGTGCCAGCAGTTTATGGCAGGGGCAAGAGACCCAGTACTTC; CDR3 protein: CASSLWQGQETQYF